This T cell receptor delta chain emerged from a study of gamma-delta T cells after stem cell transplantation. This clone was counted a few times. With only one base between it and a far larger clone, this is likely a read error. Additional DNA sequences in this sample encode the identical CDR3. Looked up from germline, CDR1 is GEAIGNYY and CDR2 is EKD. CDR3 length: 18 residues. TCRdb ran CATT on the RT-PCR reads. The repertoire holds some 850 delta-chain clones, with over 2.5% as singletons. The sequence was collected from a human donor. It is not recorded whose cells these are; they may come from a transplant donor. The specimen was gamma-delta T cells. V and J are TRDV2 and TRDJ1, with 9 bases aligning to TRDD2. The CDR3 DNA follows: TGCGCCTGTGACACCCTTCCTACTCTGCAAGGGGAGCTCGATAAACTCATCTTT. Translated, it gives CACDTLPTLQGELDKLIF.